These 10 T cell receptor beta chains were all obtained from the same sample, sequenced in a study of human versus mouse CDR3 diversity and MHC coevolution. The assay was immunoSEQ multiplex PCR, and TCRdb's table has in-frame clones only and misses some. The top ten hold 18% of the sample, which has tens of thousands of clones, around 94% seen once. Sample: naive CD4+ T cells from blood. Subset specified: CD45RO-negative CD62L-positive naive CD4 T cells. All receptors derive from a person aged 55-75 years in good health.

This clone showed up just a few times. The V and J genes are TRBV12-5 and TRBJ1-3; no reliable D call. The ends were cut back, 1 base at V and 5 bases at J, with 6 bases in the middle. This CDR3 comprises 13 residues. Germline assignment: CDR1 LGHNT and CDR2 FRNRAP. CDR3 residues: CASGLDSRNTIYF. The CDR3 DNA follows: TGTGCTAGTGGTTTGGACAGCCGAAACACCATATATTTT.

This rearrangement joins TRBV2 to TRBJ2-1, with TRBD2 matching over 13 bases. CDR1 is SNHLY and CDR2 is FYNNEI in the germline V gene. Germline trimming cut 3 bases from V and 6 bases from J; bases unmatched to any gene: 2. CDR3 length: 15 residues. CDR3 loop: CASSEGLAGSNEQFF. The DNA for the CDR3 is TGTGCCAGCAGTGAGGGACTAGCGGGATCCAATGAGCAGTTCTTC.

The chain carries TRBV5-1 and TRBJ1-1; D not resolved. V shed 0 bases and J shed 4 bases, with 7 bases lying between them. CDR1 is SGHRS, CDR2 YFSETQ, per germline. CDR3 length equals 13 residues. The CDR3 here is CASSLGWATEAFF. The DNA for the CDR3 is TGCGCCAGCAGCTTGGGGTGGGCCACTGAAGCTTTCTTT. Together with reference TRBV5-1 and TRBJ1-1, the CDR3 gives the full variable domain: KAGVTQTPRYLIKTRGQQVTLSCSPISGHRSVSWYQQTPGQGLQFLFEYFSETQRNKGNFPGRFSGRQFSNSRSEMNVSTLELGDSALYLCASSLGWATEAFFGQGTRLTVV.

DNA for the CDR3: TGCGCCAGCAGCCTGGGTCCTACTACAGATACGCAGTATTTT. This sequence encodes CASSLGPTTDTQYF. The chain employs TRBV5-1 and TRBJ2-3; no reliable D call. The CDR3 is 14 amino acids. Germline V gives CDR1 SGHRS, CDR2 YFSETQ. Trimming left V 4 bases short and J 3 bases short, with 12 bases between. The variable domain in full, completed from reference TRBV5-1 and TRBJ2-3, reads KAGVTQTPRYLIKTRGQQVTLSCSPISGHRSVSWYQQTPGQGLQFLFEYFSETQRNKGNFPGRFSGRQFSNSRSEMNVSTLELGDSALYLCASSLGPTTDTQYFGPGTRLTVL.

The chain combines TRBV7-8 with TRBJ2-5; 10 bases map to TRBD1. Judging by the DNA end, TRBJ2-7 fits better; the J call may be wrong. The CDR3 consists of 16 residues. Germline V gene lookup returns CDR1 SGHVS and CDR2 FQNEAQ. Here the CDR3 reads CASISSPGTGAIEQYF. In DNA, the CDR3 is TGTGCCAGCATATCGAGCCCCGGGACAGGGGCGATCGAGCAGTACTTC.

The V and J genes are TRBV9 and TRBJ2-1; 9 bases are shared with TRBD2. CDR1 is SGDLS and CDR2 is YYNGEE in the germline V gene. The CDR3 length is 14 residues. After removal of 0 bases from V and 5 bases from J, the junction contained 0 bases not matched to a gene. CDR3 DNA sequence: TGTGCCAGCAGCGTAGGCGGGAGGGACAATGAGCAGTTCTTC. It translates to CASSVGGRDNEQFF.

The chain joins TRBV27 to TRBJ1-1; D not certain. Germline CDR1 MNHEY, CDR2 SMNVEV (reference sequence). The CDR3 has 14 amino acids. Trimming removed 5 bases from V and 1 base from J, with 11 bases in between. The CDR3 nucleotides are TGTGCCAGCAGTCCCCGCGGGGAGAACACTGAAGCTTTCTTT. It specifies CASSPRGENTEAFF.

The chain links TRBV5-5 to TRBJ2-7; 10 bases are a match to TRBD1. The CDR3 has 15 residues. CDR1 and CDR2 (germline): SGHKS, YYEKEE (reference sequence). Trimming removed 1 base from V and 7 bases from J; junction bases left unmatched: 8. The CDR3 spells CASSLHVDRGLEQYF. As DNA, the CDR3 is TGTGCCAGCAGCTTGCATGTGGACAGGGGGTTAGAGCAGTACTTC.

The chain employs TRBV10-3 and TRBJ2-7; 7 bases align to TRBD2. Losses at the gene ends were 11 bases for V and 3 bases for J; bases not matched to a gene: 10. CDR3 length equals 13 residues. Looked up from germline, CDR1 is ENHRY and CDR2 is SYGVKD. The CDR3 protein is CASQRGGNYEQYF. The CDR3 nucleotides read TGTGCCTCCCAGCGGGGAGGGAACTACGAGCAGTACTTC.

This clone showed up just once. This rearrangement joins TRBV11-1 to TRBJ2-5, with no clear D. Germline V gives CDR1 SGHAT, CDR2 FQDESV (reference sequence). The CDR3 loop spans 11 amino acids. Trimming stripped 1 base from V and 7 bases from J, with 4 bases between. This CDR3 reads CASSLGGTQYF. CDR3 sequence (DNA): TGTGCCAGCAGCTTAGGAGGGACCCAGTACTTC. The full variable domain, with the rest looked up from reference TRBV11-1 and TRBJ2-5, is EAEVAQSPRYKITEKSQAVAFWCDPISGHATLYWYRQILGQGPELLVQFQDESVVDDSQLPKDRFSAERLKGVDSTLKIQPAELGDSAMYLCASSLGGTQYFGPGTRLLVL.